Listed here is a single T cell receptor beta chain. The data belong to a study of blood T cell repertoires in COVID-19. Study as a whole: Samples of COVID-19 (acute and convalescent) were obtained from the United States, Italy and Spain. Nucleic acid was either cDNA or gDNA, and it came from T cells, B-cell-depleted T cells, or PBMCs.

Trimming took 4 bases from V and 5 from J, leaving 8 bases between them. The CDR3 spans 12 residues. Germline assignment: CDR1 LGHNT and CDR2 FRNRAP. Original processing methods: Reference gene primers were amplified, and this amplification served to estimate nucleated cell counts. TCRdb's copy holds only in-frame clones and misses some; the assay was immunoSEQ multiplex PCR. The V and J calls and clone size are taken from that table; D and trimming were inferred from the DNA. The sample consists of approximately 220,000 clones, roughly 84% of them appearing once. The recovered donors of Cohort 3 showed two negative PCRs, clearance, or symptom resolution.

The origin of this receptor is a woman between 40 and 50 years old who had recovered from COVID-19. The chain couples TRBV12-5 to TRBJ1-2; D call uncertain. The sample taken for sequencing was PBMCs or T cells enriched from blood (not recorded which). The CDR3 DNA follows: TGTGCTAGTGGTTACGAGGCATATGGCTACACCTTC. Translated, it gives CASGYEAYGYTF.